The 12 T cell receptor beta chains given below trace back to one sample, sequenced in a study of T-cell memory formation after mild COVID-19. One entry per CDR3 protein, called by TCRdb with MiXCR from the 5' RACE reads. The data show 280,000 or so distinct CDR3 sequences, 18% seen once. Sequencing used PBMCs or a T cell subset sorted from them (not recorded which). All receptors come from a man aged 18 to 29 who had mild COVID-19 (a few samples of this study predate the infection). Cell type and time point are not known.

This clonotype was seen a handful of times. The chain couples TRBV2 to TRBJ1-2, with D possibly matching TRBD1 (5 bases). In germline, CDR1 is SNHLY, CDR2 FYNNEI. CDR3 length equals 12 residues. Trimming stripped 4 bases from V and 4 bases from J, with 7 bases between. CDR3: CASSGGTYGYTF. In DNA, the CDR3 is TGTGCCAGCAGTGGTGGGACCTATGGCTACACCTTC.

This clonotype showed up just a few times. The J gene is TRBJ1-5, the V gene TRBV7-2; TRBD1 is a possible D gene (5 bases). Trimming removed 4 bases at V and 7 bases at J, with 17 bases between. CDR1 and CDR2 from the germline V gene are SGHTA and FQGNSA. This CDR3 is built from 15 residues. The CDR3, as DNA: TGTGCCAGCAGCTGGTACACAGGCCCGGGGCAGCCCCAGCATTTT. It is translated as CASSWYTGPGQPQHF. Supplemented by reference TRBV7-2 and TRBJ1-5, the full variable domain reads GAGVSQSPSNKVTEKGKDVELRCDPISGHTALYWYRQSLGQGLEFLIYFQGNSAPDKSGLPSDRFSAERTGGSVSTLTIQRTQQEDSAVYLCASSWYTGPGQPQHFGDGTRLSIL.

This chain's CDR3 is CASSVGRDYEQYF. DNA of the CDR3: TGTGCCAGCAGCGTAGGCAGAGACTACGAGCAGTACTTC. This chain joins TRBV9 and TRBJ2-7; D ambiguous. V dropped 0 bases and J dropped 3 bases, with 7 bases sitting between them. CDR3 length: 13 residues. Looked up from germline, CDR1 is SGDLS and CDR2 is YYNGEE.

This chain uses TRBV28 with TRBJ1-1; no definite D call. The CDR3 extends over 14 amino acids. V shed 5 bases and J shed 5 bases, with 15 bases lying between them. From germline, CDR1 is MDHEN and CDR2 SYDVKM. CDR3 region: CASSPSLGWTEAFF. Written as DNA, the CDR3 is TGTGCCAGCAGTCCATCCTTGGGGTGGACTGAAGCTTTCTTT.

V gene TRBV27 combines with J gene TRBJ2-3; D perhaps matches TRBD2 (6 bases). The V end was cut by 3 bases, the J end by 3 bases, with 13 bases between. Germline values: CDR1 MNHEY, CDR2 SMNVEV (reference sequence). This CDR3 contains 15 residues. The CDR3 is CASSFRGSWTDTQYF. The DNA of the CDR3 is TGTGCCAGCAGTTTCCGGGGGTCGTGGACAGATACGCAGTATTTT.

This clonotype came up a few times. The V call is TRBV5-1, the J call TRBJ2-2; D might be TRBD1 or TRBD2, each matching 5 bases. CDR3 length: 16 amino acids. Germline CDR1 SGHRS, CDR2 YFSETQ. With 6 bases removed from V and 7 bases from J, the gap between germline ends came to 22 bases. The CDR3 reads CASTLGVSVRVGELFF. In DNA, the CDR3 is TGCGCCAGCACTCTGGGGGTGTCTGTGAGAGTCGGGGAGCTGTTTTTT.

Ten or more counts support this clonotype. The rearrangement uses TRBV4-3 and TRBJ2-7; D perhaps matches TRBD1 (5 bases). Germline CDR1 reads LGHNA; CDR2 reads YSLEER. The CDR3 extends over 15 amino acids. V lost 1 base, J lost 0 bases, and 10 bases lay in between. This CDR3 is CASSQGRQYSYEQYF. The DNA for the CDR3 is TGCGCCAGCAGCCAAGGACGACAGTACTCCTACGAGCAGTACTTC.

This clonotype has a count of ten or more. V is TRBV29-1 and J is TRBJ2-5, with D unresolved. V was trimmed by 3 bases and J by 5 bases, leaving 10 bases between them. From germline, CDR1 is SQVTM and CDR2 ANQGSEA. The CDR3 has 12 amino acids. Here the CDR3 reads CSVDPLQETQYF. DNA for the CDR3: TGCAGCGTTGACCCACTCCAGGAGACCCAGTACTTC.

The V and J genes are TRBV5-6 and TRBJ2-1, with 9 bases that match TRBD2. V shed 3 bases and J 8 bases; nucleotides not matched to a gene: 6. The CDR3 runs to 14 residues. Per the germline V gene, CDR1 is SGHDT and CDR2 is YYEEEE. The chain's CDR3 is CASSWGTSKYEQFF. CDR3 coding DNA: TGTGCCAGCAGCTGGGGGACTAGCAAATATGAGCAGTTCTTC.

This clonotype was counted a few times. The rearrangement links TRBV7-2 to TRBJ2-7; 7 nucleotides agree with TRBD2. Trimming cost V 5 bases and J 3 bases; bases outside gene matches: 13. The CDR3 loop spans 16 amino acids. The V gene's germline CDR1 is SGHTA and CDR2 FQGNSA. The CDR3 spells CASSLRGDQGNYEQYF. DNA for the CDR3: TGTGCCAGCAGCCTCCGGGGGGACCAAGGAAACTACGAGCAGTACTTC.

The chain carries TRBV12-3 or TRBV12-4 and TRBJ1-1; possible D gene TRBD1, 5 bases. The CDR3 has 13 residues. V was shortened by 6 bases and J by 4 bases, with 12 bases between the two germline ends. CDR3 amino acids: CASRPGPTTEAFF. CDR3 bases: TGTGCCAGCAGACCGGGACCTACCACTGAAGCTTTCTTT.

This clonotype occurred a few times. The CDR3 DNA is TGTGCCAGCAGCTTCAGGGGGCGGGACACTGAAGCTTTCTTT. Translated: CASSFRGRDTEAFF. The J gene is TRBJ1-1, the V gene TRBV7-2; 8 nucleotides align to TRBD1. The ends lost 3 bases at V and 3 bases at J; junction bases unmatched: 3. The CDR3 spans 14 residues. Germline loops: CDR1 SGHTA, CDR2 FQGNSA.